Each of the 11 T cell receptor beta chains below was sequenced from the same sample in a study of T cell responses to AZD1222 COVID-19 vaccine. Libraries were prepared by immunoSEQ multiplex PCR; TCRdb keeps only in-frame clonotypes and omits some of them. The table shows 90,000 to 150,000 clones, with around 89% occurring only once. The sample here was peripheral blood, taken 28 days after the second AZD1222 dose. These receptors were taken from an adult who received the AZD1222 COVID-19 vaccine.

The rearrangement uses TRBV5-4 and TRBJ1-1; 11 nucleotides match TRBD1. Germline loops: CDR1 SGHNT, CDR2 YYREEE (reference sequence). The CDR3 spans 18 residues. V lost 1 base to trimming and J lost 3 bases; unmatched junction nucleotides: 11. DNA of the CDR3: TGTGCCAGCAGCTTGCCCCTCGGACAGGGGGCCCGAGACACTGAAGCTTTCTTT. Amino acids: CASSLPLGQGARDTEAFF.

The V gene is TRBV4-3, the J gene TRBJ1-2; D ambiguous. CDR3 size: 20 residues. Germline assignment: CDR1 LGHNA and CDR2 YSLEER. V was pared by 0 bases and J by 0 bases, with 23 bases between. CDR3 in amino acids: CASSQDIEVRVEPTNYGYTF. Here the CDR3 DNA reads TGCGCCAGCAGCCAAGACATTGAGGTCCGAGTTGAACCGACTAACTATGGCTACACCTTC.

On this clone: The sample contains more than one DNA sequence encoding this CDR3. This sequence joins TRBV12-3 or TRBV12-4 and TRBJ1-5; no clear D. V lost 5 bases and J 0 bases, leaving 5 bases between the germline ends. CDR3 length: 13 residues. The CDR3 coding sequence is TGTGCCAGCAGTGGGGATAGCAATCAGCCCCAGCATTTT. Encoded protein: CASSGDSNQPQHF.

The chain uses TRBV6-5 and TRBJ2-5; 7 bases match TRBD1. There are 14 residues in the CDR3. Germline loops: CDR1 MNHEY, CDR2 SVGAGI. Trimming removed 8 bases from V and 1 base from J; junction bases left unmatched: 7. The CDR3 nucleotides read TGTGCCAGCGAATACAGACAGGGCCAAGAGACCCAGTACTTC. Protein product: CASEYRQGQETQYF.

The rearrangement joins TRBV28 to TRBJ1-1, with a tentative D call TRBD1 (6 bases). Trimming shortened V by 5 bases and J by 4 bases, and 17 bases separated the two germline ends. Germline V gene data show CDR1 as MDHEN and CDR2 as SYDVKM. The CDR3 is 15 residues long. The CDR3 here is CASSAANRDATEAFF. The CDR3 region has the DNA TGTGCCAGCAGTGCGGCCAACAGGGATGCCACTGAAGCTTTCTTT.

In nucleotides, the CDR3 is TGCGCCAGCAGCCACGCAAGGAATCAGCCCCAGCATTTT. It translates to CASSHARNQPQHF. The rearrangement uses TRBV23-1 and TRBJ1-5; D is ambiguous. TRBV23-1 is flagged as an ORF with uncertain function. This CDR3 contains 13 residues. V was trimmed by 6 bases and J by 4 bases, leaving 10 bases between them.

CDR3 bases: TGTGCCAGCAGCCAAGTGGGCCTTGAAGCTTTCTTT. Translated, it gives CASSQVGLEAFF. The genes are TRBV4-2 and TRBJ1-1; D gene unclear. CDR3 length: 12 residues. In germline, CDR1 is LGHNA, CDR2 YNFKEQ. Between the trimmed V and J ends, which lost 1 base and 7 bases, there was a span of 7 bases.

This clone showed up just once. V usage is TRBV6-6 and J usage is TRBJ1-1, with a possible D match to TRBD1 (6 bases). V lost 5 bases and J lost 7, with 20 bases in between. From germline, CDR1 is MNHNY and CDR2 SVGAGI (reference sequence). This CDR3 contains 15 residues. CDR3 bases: TGTGCCAGCAGTACAGGGCTTCCAGGGCAGGGTGAAGCTTTCTTT. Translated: CASSTGLPGQGEAFF.

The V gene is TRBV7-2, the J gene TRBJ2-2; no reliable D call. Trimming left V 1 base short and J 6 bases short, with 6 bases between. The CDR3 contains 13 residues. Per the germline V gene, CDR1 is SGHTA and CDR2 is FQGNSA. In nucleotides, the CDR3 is TGTGCCAGCAGCTTAGTCCTAGCCGGGGAGCTGTTTTTT. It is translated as CASSLVLAGELFF.

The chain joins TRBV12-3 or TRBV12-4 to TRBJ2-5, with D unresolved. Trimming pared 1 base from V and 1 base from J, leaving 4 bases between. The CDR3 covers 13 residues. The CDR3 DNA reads TGTGCCAGCAGTTTAGTAACCCAAGAGACCCAGTACTTC. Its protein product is CASSLVTQETQYF.

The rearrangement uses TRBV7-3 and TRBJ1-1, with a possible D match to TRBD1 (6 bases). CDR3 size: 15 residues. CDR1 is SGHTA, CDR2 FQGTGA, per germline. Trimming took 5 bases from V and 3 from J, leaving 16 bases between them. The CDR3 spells CASSPRGGRDTEAFF. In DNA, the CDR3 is TGTGCCAGCAGCCCCAGAGGGGGGAGAGACACTGAAGCTTTCTTT.